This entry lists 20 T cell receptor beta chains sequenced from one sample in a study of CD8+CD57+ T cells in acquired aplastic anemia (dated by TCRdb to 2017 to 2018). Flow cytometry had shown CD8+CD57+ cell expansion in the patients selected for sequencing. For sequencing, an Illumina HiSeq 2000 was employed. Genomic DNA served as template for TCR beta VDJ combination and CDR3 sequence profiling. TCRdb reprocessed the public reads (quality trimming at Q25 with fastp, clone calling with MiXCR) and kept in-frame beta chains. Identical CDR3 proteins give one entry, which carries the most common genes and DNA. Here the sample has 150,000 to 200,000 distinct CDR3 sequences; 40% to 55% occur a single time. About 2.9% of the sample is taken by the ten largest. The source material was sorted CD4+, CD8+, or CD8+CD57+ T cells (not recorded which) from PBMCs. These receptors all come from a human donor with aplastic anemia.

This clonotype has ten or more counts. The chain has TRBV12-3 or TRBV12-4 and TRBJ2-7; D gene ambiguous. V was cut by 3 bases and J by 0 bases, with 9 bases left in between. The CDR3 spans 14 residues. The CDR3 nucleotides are TGTGCCAGCAGTTTTAGTGGGTTCTCCTACGAGCAGTACTTC. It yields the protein CASSFSGFSYEQYF.

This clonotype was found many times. The DNA of the CDR3 is TGTGCCACCAAGAAGGCAGGGCGAGCGTCGAACACTGAAGCTTTCTTT. This gives the protein CATKKAGRASNTEAFF. The V gene is TRBV10-3, the J gene TRBJ1-1; tentative D call: TRBD1 (5 bases). V was shortened by 10 bases and J by 1 base, with 22 bases between the two germline ends. In germline, CDR1 is ENHRY, CDR2 SYGVKD. This CDR3 spans 16 amino acids.

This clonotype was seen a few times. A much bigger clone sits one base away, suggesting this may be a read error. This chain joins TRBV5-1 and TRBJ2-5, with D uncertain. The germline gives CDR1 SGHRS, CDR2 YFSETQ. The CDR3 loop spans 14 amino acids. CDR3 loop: CARSLVGLQETQYF. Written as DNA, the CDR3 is TGCGCCCGCAGCTTGGTAGGTCTCCAAGAGACCCAGTACTTC. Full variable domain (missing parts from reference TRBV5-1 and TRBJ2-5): KAGVTQTPRYLIKTRGQQVTLSCSPISGHRSVSWYQQTPGQGLQFLFEYFSETQRNKGNFPGRFSGRQFSNSRSEMNVSTLELGDSALYLCARSLVGLQETQYFGPGTRLLVL.

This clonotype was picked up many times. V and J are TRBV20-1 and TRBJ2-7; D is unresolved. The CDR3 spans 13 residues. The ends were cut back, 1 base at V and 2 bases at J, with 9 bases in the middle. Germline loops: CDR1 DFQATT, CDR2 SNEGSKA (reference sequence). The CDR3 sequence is CSARGGSPYEQYF. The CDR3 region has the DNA TGCAGTGCTAGAGGGGGTAGTCCCTACGAGCAGTACTTC.

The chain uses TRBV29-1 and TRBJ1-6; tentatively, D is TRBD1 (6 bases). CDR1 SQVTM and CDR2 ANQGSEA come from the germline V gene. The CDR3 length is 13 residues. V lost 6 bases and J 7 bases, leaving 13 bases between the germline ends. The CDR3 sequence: CSVLWTENSPLHF. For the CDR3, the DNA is TGCAGCGTCCTCTGGACAGAGAATTCACCCCTCCACTTT.

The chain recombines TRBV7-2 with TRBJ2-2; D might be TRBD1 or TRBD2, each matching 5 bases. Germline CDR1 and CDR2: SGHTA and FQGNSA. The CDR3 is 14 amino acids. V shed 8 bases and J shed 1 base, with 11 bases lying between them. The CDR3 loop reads CASPGAVNTGELFF. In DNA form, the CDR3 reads TGTGCCAGCCCCGGGGCGGTGAACACCGGGGAGCTGTTTTTT.

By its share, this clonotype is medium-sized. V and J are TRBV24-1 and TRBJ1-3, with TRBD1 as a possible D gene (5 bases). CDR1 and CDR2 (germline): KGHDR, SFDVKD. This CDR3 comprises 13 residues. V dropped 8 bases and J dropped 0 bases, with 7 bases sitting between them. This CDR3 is CATTDSSGNTIYF. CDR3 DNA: TGTGCCACCACTGACAGCTCTGGAAACACCATATATTTT.

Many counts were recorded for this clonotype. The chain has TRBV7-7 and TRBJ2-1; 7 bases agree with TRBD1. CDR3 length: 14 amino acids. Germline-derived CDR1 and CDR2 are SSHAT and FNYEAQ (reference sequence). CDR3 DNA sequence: TGTGCTGGCAGTCCCGACAGGGCTAACAATGAGCAGTTCTTC. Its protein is CAGSPDRANNEQFF.

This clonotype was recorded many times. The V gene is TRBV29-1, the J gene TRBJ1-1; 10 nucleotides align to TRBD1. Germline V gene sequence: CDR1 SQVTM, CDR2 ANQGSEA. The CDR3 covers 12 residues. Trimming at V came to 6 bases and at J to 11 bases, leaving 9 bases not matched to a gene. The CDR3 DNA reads TGCAGCGTCGGATCAGGGACAGGGGATGCTTTCTTT. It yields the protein CSVGSGTGDAFF.

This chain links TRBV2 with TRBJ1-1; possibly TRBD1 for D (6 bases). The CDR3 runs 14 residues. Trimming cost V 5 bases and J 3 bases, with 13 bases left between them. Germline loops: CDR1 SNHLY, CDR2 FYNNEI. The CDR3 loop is CASSLTGGDTEAFF. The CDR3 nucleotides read TGTGCCAGCAGTCTGACAGGCGGGGACACTGAAGCTTTCTTT.

The CDR3 sequence: CASSGIGLSNQPQHF. The DNA for the CDR3 is TGTGCCAGCAGCGGGATAGGGTTGAGCAATCAGCCCCAGCATTTT. The genes are TRBV7-9 and TRBJ1-5; unclear D gene. Germline V gene data show CDR1 as SEHNR and CDR2 as FQNEAQ (reference sequence). This CDR3 comprises 15 residues. Deletions cut 5 bases from V and 1 base from J, with 12 bases between.

The CDR3 DNA follows: TGTGCCAGTAGTATAACGCTCTATGGCTACACCTTC. Translated, it gives CASSITLYGYTF. V usage is TRBV19 and J usage is TRBJ1-2; no definite D call. Deletions cut 2 bases from V and 4 bases from J, with 5 bases between. Germline assignment: CDR1 LNHDA and CDR2 SQIVND (reference sequence). The CDR3 totals 12 residues.

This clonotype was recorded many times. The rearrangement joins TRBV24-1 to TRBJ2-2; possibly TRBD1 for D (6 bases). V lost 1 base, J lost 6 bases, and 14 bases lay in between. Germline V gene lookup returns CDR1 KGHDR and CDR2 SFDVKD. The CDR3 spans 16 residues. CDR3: CATSDFLPNRAGELFF. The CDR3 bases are TGTGCCACCAGTGATTTCCTACCAAACAGGGCCGGGGAGCTGTTTTTT.

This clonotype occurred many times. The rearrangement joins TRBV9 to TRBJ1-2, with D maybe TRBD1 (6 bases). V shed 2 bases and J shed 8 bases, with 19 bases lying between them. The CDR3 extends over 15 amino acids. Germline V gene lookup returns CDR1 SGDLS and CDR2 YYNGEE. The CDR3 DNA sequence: TGTGCCAGCAGCGTGGGGGGCTCCGGGGAATCCGGCTACACCTTC. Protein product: CASSVGGSGESGYTF.

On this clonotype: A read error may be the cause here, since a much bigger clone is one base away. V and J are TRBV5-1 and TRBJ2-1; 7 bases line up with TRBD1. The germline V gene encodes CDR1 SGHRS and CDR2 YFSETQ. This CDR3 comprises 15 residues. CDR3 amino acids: CASSLGQGFRNERFF. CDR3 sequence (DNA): TGCGCCAGCAGCTTGGGACAGGGTTTTAGGAATGAGCGGTTCTTC.

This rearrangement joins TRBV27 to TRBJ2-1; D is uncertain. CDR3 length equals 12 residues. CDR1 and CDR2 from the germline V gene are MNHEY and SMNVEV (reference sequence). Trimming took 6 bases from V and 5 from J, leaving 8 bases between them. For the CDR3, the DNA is TGTGCCAGCAGCCGGCTGAACAATGAGCAGTTCTTC. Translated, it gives CASSRLNNEQFF.

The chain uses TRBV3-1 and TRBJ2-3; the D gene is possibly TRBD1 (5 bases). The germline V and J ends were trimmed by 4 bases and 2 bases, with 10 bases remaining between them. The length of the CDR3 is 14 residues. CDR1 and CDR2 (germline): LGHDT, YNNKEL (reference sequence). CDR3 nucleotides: TGTGCCAGCAGCCGTGCAGGGCTCACAGATACGCAGTATTTT. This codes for CASSRAGLTDTQYF.

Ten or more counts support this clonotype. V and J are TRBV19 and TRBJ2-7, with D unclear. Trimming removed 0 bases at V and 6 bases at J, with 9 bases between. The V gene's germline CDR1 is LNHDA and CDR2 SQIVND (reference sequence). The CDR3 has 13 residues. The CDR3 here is CASSIDRSVEQYF. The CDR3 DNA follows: TGTGCCAGTAGTATAGATAGGAGTGTCGAGCAGTACTTC.

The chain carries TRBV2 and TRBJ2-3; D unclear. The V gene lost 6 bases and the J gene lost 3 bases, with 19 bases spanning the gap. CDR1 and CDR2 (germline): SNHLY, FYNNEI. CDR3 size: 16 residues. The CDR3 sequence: CASSLVLGRGTDTQYF. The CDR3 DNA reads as TGTGCCAGCAGCTTAGTACTGGGAAGAGGTACAGATACGCAGTATTTT.

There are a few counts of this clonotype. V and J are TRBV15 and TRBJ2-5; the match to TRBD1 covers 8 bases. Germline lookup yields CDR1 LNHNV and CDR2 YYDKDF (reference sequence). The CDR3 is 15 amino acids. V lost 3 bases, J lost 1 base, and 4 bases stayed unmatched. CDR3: CATSRDRVRQETQYF. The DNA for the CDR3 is TGTGCCACCAGCAGGGACAGGGTTCGCCAAGAGACCCAGTACTTC.